This record covers a single T cell receptor beta chain. What it binds is unknown. The data stem from a study of T cell responses to AZD1222 COVID-19 vaccine. Study background: Recipients boosted at about 4 weeks or about 12 weeks are pooled.

The assay was immunoSEQ multiplex PCR, and TCRdb's table has in-frame clones only and misses some. The sample lists around 160,000 clones, approximately 94% occurring once. Study conclusions and caveats: Only a handful of AZD1222 recipients, six or seven in all, had baseline seropositivity. At 160-218 and 743-854, vaccine-associated CD4 TCRs were dominant, and they spanned spike. Reports indicate that nearly half of spike-specific TCRs are directed at unmutated variant regions.

The V gene lost 4 bases and the J gene lost 1 base, with 15 bases spanning the gap. The CDR3 consists of 15 residues. The germline V gene has CDR1 SGHRS and CDR2 YFSETQ. The specimen was peripheral blood, collected on day 0 of AZD1222 vaccination. The sequence was obtained from an adult in good health. The chain couples TRBV5-1 to TRBJ2-7; the D call may be TRBD1 or TRBD2 (7 bases each). CDR3 DNA: TGCGCCAGCAGCAGCGGGACAGCCCTTTCCTACGAGCAGTACTTC. Translation: CASSSGTALSYEQYF.